What follows is one T cell receptor beta chain and its context. V was cut by 5 bases and J by 7 bases, with 8 bases left in between. CDR1 is LNHDA and CDR2 is SQIVND in the germline V gene (reference sequence). The CDR3 is 12 amino acids. These data are taken from a study of cytomegalovirus exposure and HLA in healthy donors. Primers: 60 Vbeta forward and 13 Jbeta reverse. Assay used: immunoSEQ multiplex PCR; TCRdb lists only in-frame clones, some missing. The data show about 170,000 clones, over 60% seen once. The TCR comes from a girl aged 10 to 17 in good health and CMV-seronegative. The sample comprised PBMCs. The gene calls are TRBV19 and TRBJ2-2; tentative D call: TRBD1 (6 bases). The DNA for the CDR3 is TGTGCCAGTAGTCAGGGGAGCGGGGAGCTGTTTTTT. Amino acids: CASSQGSGELFF.